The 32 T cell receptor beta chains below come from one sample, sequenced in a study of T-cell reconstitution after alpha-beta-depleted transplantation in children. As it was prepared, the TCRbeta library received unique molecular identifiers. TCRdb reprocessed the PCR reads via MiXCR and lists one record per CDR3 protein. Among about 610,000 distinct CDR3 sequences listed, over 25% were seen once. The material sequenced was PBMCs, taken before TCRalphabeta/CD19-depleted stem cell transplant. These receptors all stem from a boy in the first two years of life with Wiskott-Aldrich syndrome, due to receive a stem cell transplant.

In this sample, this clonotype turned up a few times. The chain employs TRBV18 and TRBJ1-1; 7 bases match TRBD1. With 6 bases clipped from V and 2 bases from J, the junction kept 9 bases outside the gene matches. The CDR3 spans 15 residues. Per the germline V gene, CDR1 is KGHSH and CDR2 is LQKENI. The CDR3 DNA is TGTGCCAGCTCCCCCACGACAGGGTTTAACACTGAAGCTTTCTTT. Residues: CASSPTTGFNTEAFF. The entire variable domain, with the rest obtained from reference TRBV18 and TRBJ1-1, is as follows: NAGVMQNPRHLVRRRGQEARLRCSPMKGHSHVYWYRQLPEEGLKFMVYLQKENIIDESGMPKERFSAEFPKEGPSILRIQQVVRGDSAAYFCASSPTTGFNTEAFFGQGTRLTVV.

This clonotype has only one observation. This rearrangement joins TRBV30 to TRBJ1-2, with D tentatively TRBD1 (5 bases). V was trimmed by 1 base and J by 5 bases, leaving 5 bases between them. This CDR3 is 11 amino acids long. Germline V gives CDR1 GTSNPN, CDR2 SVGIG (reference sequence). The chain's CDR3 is CAWSEGYGYTF. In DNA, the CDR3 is TGTGCCTGGAGTGAGGGGTATGGCTACACCTTC.

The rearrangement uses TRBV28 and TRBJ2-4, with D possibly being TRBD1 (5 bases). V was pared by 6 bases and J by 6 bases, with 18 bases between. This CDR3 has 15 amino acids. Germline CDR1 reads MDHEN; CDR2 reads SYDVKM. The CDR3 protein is CASSLGTGGTNIQYF. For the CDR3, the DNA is TGTGCCAGCAGCCTAGGTACAGGCGGTACAAACATTCAGTACTTC.

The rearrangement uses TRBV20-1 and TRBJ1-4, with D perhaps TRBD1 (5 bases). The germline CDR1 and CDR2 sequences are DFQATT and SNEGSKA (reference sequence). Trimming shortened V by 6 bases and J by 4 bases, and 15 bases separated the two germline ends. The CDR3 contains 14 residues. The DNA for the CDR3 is TGCAGTGCCAGAACAGACAGAAATAATGAAAAACTGTTTTTT. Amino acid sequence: CSARTDRNNEKLFF.

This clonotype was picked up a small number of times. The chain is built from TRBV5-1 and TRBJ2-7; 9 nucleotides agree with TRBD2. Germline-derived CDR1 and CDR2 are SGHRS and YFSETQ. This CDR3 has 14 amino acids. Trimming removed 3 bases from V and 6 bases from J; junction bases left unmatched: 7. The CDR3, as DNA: TGCGCCAGCAGCTCTAGCGGGATCTTCAGCGAGCAGTACTTC. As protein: CASSSSGIFSEQYF.

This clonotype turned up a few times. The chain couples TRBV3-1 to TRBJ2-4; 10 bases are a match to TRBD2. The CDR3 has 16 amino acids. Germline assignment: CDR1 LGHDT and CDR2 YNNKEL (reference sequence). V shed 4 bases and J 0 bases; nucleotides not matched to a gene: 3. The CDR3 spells CASSPGLAVAKNIQYF. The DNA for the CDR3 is TGTGCCAGCAGCCCCGGACTAGCGGTAGCCAAAAACATTCAGTACTTC. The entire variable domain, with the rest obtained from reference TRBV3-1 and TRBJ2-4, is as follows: DTAVSQTPKYLVTQMGNDKSIKCEQNLGHDTMYWYKQDSKKFLKIMFSYNNKELIINETVPNRFSPKSPDKAHLNLHINSLELGDSAVYFCASSPGLAVAKNIQYFGAGTRLSVL.

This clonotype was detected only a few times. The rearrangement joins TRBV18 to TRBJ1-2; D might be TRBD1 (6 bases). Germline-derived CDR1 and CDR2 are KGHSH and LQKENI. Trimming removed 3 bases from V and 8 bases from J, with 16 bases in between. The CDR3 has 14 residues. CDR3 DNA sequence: TGTGCCAGCTCACCGATCTCGGGGGCGAAGGGCTACACCTTC. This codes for CASSPISGAKGYTF.

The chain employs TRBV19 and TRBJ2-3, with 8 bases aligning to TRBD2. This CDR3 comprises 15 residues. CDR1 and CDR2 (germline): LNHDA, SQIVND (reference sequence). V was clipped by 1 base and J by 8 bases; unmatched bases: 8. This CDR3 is CASSIVGAGAGTQYF. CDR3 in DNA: TGTGCCAGTAGTATAGTAGGAGCGGGAGCGGGTACGCAGTATTTT.

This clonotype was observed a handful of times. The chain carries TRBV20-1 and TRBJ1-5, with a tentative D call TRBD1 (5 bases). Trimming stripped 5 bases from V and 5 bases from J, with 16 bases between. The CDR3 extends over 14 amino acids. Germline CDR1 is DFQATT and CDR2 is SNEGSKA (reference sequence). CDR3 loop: CSADDSGTDQPQHF. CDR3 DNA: TGCAGTGCTGACGACAGCGGAACCGATCAGCCCCAGCATTTT.

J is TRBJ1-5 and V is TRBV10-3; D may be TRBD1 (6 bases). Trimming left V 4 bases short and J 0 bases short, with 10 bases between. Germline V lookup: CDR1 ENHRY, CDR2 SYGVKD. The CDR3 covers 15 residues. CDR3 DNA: TGTGCCATCAGTGGGGGGACATCTAGCAATCAGCCCCAGCATTTT. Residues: CAISGGTSSNQPQHF.

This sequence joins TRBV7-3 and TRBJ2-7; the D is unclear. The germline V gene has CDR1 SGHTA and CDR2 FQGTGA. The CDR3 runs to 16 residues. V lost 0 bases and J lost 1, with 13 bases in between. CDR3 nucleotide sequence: TGTGCCAGCAGCTTAACTCGGACGGGTCTTTCCTACGAGCAGTACTTC. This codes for CASSLTRTGLSYEQYF.

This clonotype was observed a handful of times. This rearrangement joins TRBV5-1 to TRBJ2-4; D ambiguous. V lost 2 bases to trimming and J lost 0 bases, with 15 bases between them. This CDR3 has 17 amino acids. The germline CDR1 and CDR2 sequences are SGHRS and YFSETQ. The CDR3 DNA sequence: TGCGCCAGCAGCTTTCTACGACGAAGACTAGCCAAAAACATTCAGTACTTC. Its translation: CASSFLRRRLAKNIQYF.

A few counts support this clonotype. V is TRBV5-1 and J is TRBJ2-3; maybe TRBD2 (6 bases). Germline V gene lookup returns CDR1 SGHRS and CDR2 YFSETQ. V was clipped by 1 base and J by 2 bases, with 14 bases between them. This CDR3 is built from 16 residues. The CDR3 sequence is CASSLSGLQFTDTQYF. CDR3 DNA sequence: TGCGCCAGCAGCTTGTCGGGACTCCAATTCACAGATACGCAGTATTTT.

The DNA of the CDR3 is TGCGCCAGCAGCTTGAGCGGGCAGCCTAACACCGGGGAGCTGTTTTTT. This codes for CASSLSGQPNTGELFF. The chain employs TRBV5-1 and TRBJ2-2; weak D call: TRBD2 (6 bases). Germline lookup yields CDR1 SGHRS and CDR2 YFSETQ. The CDR3 is 16 amino acids. V was shortened by 1 base and J by 2 bases, with 12 bases between the two germline ends.

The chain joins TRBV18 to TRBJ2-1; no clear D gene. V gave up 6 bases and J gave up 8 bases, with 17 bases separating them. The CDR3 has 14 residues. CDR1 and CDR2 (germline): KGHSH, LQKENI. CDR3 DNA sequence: TGTGCCAGCTCGGCTAGTTTTAGGCAGGATGAGCAGTTCTTC. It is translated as CASSASFRQDEQFF.

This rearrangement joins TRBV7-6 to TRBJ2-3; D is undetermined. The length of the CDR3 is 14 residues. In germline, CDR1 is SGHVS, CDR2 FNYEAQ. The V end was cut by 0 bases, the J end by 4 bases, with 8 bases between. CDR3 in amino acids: CASSLAHRADTQYF. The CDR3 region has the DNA TGTGCCAGCAGCTTAGCCCACCGGGCAGATACGCAGTATTTT.

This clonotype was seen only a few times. The DNA for the CDR3 is TGTGCCAGCAGCAAAGGGGCTAGTCTCGCAGATACGCAGTATTTT. Protein product: CASSKGASLADTQYF. The V gene is TRBV28, the J gene TRBJ2-3, with D maybe TRBD1 (5 bases). Trimming took off 6 bases at V and 4 bases at J, with 17 bases between the two ends. There are 15 residues in the CDR3. Germline assignment: CDR1 MDHEN and CDR2 SYDVKM.

The DNA for the CDR3 is TGTGCCACCAGCAGAGAGGACAGAAACTACAATGAGCAGTTCTTC. Protein sequence: CATSREDRNYNEQFF. The chain carries TRBV15 and TRBJ2-1, with D perhaps TRBD1 (6 bases). Trimming removed 0 bases from V and 3 bases from J, with 9 bases in between. The CDR3 length is 15 residues. Germline V gene lookup returns CDR1 LNHNV and CDR2 YYDKDF (reference sequence).

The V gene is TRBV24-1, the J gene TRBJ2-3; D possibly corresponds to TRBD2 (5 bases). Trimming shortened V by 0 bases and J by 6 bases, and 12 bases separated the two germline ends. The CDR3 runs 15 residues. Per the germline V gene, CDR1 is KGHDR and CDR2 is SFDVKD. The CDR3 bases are TGTGCCACCAGTGATTTGCGGGATGGGGTGGATACGCAGTATTTT. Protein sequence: CATSDLRDGVDTQYF.

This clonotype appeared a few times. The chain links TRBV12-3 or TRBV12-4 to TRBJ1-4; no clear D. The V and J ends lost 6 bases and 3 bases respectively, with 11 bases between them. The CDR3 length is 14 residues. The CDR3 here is CASRIDLSNEKLFF. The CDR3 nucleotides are TGTGCCAGCAGAATAGACCTATCTAATGAAAAACTGTTTTTT.

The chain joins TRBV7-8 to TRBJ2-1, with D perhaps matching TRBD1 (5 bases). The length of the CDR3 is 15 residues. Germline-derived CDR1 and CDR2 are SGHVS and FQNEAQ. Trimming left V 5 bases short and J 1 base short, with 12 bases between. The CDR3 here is CASSLPRGSYNEQFF. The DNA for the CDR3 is TGTGCCAGCAGCCTACCTAGGGGATCCTACAATGAGCAGTTCTTC.

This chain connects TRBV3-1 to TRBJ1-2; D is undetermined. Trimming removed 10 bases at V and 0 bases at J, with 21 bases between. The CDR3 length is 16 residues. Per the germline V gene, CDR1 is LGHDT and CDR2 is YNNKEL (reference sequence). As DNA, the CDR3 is TGTGCCACCTCCAAATCCGCCAGGCACACTAACTATGGCTACACCTTC. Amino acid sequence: CATSKSARHTNYGYTF.

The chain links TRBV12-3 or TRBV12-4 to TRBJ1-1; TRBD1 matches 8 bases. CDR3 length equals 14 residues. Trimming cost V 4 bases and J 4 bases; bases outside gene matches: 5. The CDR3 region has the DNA TGTGCCAGCAGTTCACAGGGGGGAGTCACTGAAGCTTTCTTT. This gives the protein CASSSQGGVTEAFF.

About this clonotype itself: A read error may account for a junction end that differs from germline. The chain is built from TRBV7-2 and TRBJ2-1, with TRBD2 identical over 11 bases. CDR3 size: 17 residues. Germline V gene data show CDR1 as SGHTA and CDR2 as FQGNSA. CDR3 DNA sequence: TGTGCCAGCAGCACGACTAGCGGGACTAGCTCCTACGATGAGCAGTTCTTC. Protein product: CASSTTSGTSSYDEQFF.

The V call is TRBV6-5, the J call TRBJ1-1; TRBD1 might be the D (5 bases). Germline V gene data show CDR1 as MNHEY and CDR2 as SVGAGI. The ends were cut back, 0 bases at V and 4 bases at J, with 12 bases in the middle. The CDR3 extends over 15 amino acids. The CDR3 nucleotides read TGTGCCAGCAGTTACTCGTATACGGGGACCACTGAAGCTTTCTTT. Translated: CASSYSYTGTTEAFF.

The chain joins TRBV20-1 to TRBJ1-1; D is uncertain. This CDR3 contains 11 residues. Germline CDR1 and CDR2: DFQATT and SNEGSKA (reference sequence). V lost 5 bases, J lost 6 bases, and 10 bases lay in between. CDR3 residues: CSAQGSAEAFF. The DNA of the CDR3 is TGCAGTGCTCAAGGCAGTGCTGAAGCTTTCTTT.

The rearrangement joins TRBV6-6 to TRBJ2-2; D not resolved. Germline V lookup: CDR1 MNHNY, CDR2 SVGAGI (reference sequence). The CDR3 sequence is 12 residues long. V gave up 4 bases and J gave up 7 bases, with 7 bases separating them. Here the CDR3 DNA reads TGTGCCAGCAGTTCGGGTATCGGGGAGCTGTTTTTT. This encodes CASSSGIGELFF.

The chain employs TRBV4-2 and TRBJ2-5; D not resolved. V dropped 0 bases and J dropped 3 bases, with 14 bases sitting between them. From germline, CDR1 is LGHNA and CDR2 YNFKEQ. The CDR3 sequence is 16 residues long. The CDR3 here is CASSQDRRRTEETQYF. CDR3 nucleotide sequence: TGTGCCAGCAGCCAAGATCGACGACGGACCGAAGAGACCCAGTACTTC.

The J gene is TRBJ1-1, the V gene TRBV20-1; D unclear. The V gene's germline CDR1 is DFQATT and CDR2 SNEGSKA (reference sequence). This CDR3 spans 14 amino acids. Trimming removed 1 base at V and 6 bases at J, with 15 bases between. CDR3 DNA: TGCAGTGCTAGAGCCCCAATCCCGCAGGCTGAAGCTTTCTTT. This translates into CSARAPIPQAEAFF.

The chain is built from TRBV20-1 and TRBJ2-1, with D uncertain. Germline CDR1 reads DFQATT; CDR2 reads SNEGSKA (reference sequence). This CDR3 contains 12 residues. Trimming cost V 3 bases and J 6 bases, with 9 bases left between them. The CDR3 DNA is TGCAGTGCTAGCTCGCCCTCCAATGAGCAGTTCTTC. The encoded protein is CSASSPSNEQFF.

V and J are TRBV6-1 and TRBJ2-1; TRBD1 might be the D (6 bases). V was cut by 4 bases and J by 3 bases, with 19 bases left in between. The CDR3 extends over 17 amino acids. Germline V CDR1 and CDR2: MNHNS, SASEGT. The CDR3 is CASSGPIGQNLYNEQFF. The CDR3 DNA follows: TGTGCCAGCAGTGGACCGATCGGACAGAACCTCTACAATGAGCAGTTCTTC.

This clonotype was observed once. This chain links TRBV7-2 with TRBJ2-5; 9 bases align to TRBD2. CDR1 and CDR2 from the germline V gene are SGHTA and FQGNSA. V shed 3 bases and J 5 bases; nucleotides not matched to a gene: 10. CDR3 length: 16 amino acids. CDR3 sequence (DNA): TGTGCCAGCAGCTTGTCTGTGGGACTAGCAAGGGAGACCCAGTACTTC. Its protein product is CASSLSVGLARETQYF.